This T cell receptor (beta chain) was sequenced in a study of blood T cell repertoires in COVID-19. In the study overall: COVID-19 samples from acute and convalescent phases originated in the United States, Italy and Spain. The cDNA or gDNA used as material had been derived from T cells, B-cell-depleted T cells, or PBMCs.

In the original workflow: Estimation of nucleated cell counts was performed using reference gene primer amplification. TCRdb keeps only in-frame clones here, not all; method: immunoSEQ multiplex PCR. The DNA was the basis for D and trimming; V, J and clone size are from that table. Of 160,000 or so clones in the sample, roughly 80% are singletons; the top ten hold about 15%. Unmatched junction bases numbered 15, after V lost 8 bases and J lost 10 bases. The CDR3 has 16 residues. In germline, CDR1 is SNHLY, CDR2 FYNNEI. The V gene is TRBV2, the J gene TRBJ1-6; 9 bases are shared with TRBD1. The receptor was isolated from a woman older than 75 with acute or convalescent COVID-19. Sequenced material: peripheral blood. The CDR3: CASGEPGTGLKSPLHF. CDR3 in DNA: TGTGCCAGCGGGGAACCCGGGACAGGGTTAAAGTCACCCCTCCACTTT.